This T cell receptor beta chain was captured in a study of cytomegalovirus exposure and HLA in healthy donors. Method: immunoSEQ multiplex PCR; TCRdb's copy keeps in-frame clones and lacks some. The table has some 69,000 clones, 96% seen once. The donors were part of the validation cohort of over a hundred subjects. That cohort was separate from the first cohort, which comprised 670 or so subjects. Sequencing used PBMCs. This TCR was recovered from a woman aged 18-30 years in good health and CMV-seropositive.

The CDR3 DNA sequence: TGTGCCAGCAACGGGCTAGCGGGAGGGCCTGTGGTAGATACGCAGTATTTT. Its protein product is CASNGLAGGPVVDTQYF. The chain couples TRBV7-8 to TRBJ2-3; 12 nucleotides line up with TRBD2. V gave up 7 bases and J gave up 5 bases; unmatched junction bases: 13. The CDR3 runs 17 residues. Germline values: CDR1 SGHVS, CDR2 FQNEAQ.